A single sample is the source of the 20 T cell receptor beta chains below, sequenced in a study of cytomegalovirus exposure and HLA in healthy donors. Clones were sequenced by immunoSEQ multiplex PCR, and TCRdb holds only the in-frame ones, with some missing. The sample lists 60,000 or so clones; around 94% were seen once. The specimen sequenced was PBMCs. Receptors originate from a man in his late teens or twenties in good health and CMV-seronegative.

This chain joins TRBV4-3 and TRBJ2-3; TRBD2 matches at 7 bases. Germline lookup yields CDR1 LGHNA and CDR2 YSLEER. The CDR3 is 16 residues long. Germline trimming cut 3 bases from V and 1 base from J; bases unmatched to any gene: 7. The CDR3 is CASSQGSAGGTDTQYF. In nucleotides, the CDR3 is TGCGCCAGCAGCCAGGGTTCGGCGGGGGGCACAGATACGCAGTATTTT.

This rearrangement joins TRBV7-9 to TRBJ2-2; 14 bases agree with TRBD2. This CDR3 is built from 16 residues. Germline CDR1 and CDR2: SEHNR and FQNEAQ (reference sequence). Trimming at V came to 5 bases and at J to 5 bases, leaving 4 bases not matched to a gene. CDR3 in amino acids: CASSTRLAGGTGELFF. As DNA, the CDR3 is TGTGCCAGCAGCACTCGACTAGCGGGAGGGACCGGGGAGCTGTTTTTT.

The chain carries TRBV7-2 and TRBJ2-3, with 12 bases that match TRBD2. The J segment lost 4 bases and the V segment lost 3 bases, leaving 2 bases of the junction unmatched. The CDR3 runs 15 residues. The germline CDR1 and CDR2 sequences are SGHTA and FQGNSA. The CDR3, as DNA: TGTGCCAGCAGCTTCCTAGCGGGGGGGTCAGATACGCAGTATTTT. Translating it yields CASSFLAGGSDTQYF.

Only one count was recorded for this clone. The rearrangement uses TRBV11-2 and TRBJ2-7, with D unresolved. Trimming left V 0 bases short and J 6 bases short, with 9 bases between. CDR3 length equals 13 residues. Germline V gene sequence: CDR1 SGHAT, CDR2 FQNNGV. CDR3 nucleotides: TGTGCCAGCAGCTTAGAGCTAAGTGGCGAGCAGTACTTC. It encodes CASSLELSGEQYF.

Written as DNA, the CDR3 is TGTGCCAGCAGTGAGCGGACAGGGGGAAGCAATCAGCCCCAGCATTTT. Translation: CASSERTGGSNQPQHF. This chain uses TRBV6-1 with TRBJ1-5; 10 bases line up with TRBD1. The germline gives CDR1 MNHNS, CDR2 SASEGT. V gave up 3 bases and J gave up 1 base; unmatched junction bases: 3. There are 16 residues in the CDR3.

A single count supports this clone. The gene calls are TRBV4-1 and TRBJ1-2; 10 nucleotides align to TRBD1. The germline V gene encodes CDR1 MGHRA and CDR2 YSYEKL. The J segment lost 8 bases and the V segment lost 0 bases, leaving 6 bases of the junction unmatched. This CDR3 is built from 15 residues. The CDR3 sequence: CASSQEGDRGRGYTF. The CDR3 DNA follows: TGCGCCAGCAGCCAAGAAGGAGACAGGGGGCGAGGCTACACCTTC.

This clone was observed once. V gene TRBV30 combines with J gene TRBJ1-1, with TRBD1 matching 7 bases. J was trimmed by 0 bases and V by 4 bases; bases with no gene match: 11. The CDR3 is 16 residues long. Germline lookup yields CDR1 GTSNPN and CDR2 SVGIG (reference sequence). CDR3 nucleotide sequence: TGTGCCTGGACTTCCAAAGGGGGCGGGATGAACACTGAAGCTTTCTTT. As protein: CAWTSKGGGMNTEAFF.

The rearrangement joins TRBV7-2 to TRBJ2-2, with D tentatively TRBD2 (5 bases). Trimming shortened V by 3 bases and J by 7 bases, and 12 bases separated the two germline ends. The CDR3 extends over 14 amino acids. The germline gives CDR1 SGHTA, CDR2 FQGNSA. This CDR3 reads CASSFKRENGELFF. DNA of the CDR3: TGTGCCAGCAGCTTTAAGAGGGAGAACGGGGAGCTGTTTTTT.

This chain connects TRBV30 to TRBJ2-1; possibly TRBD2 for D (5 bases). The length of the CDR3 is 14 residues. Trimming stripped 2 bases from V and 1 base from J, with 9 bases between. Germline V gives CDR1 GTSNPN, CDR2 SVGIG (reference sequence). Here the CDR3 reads CAWSRGESYNEQFF. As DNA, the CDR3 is TGTGCCTGGAGTCGGGGTGAATCCTACAATGAGCAGTTCTTC. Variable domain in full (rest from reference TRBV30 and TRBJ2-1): SQTIHQWPATLVQPVGSPLSLECTVEGTSNPNLYWYRQAAGRGLQLLFYSVGIGQISSEVPQNLSASRPQDRQFILSSKKLLLSDSGFYLCAWSRGESYNEQFFGPGTRLTVL.

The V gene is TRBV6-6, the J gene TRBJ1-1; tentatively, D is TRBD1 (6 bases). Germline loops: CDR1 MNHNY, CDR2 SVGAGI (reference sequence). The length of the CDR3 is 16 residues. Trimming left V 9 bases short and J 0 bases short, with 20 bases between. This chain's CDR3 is CARHPTGWSMNTEAFF. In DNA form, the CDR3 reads TGTGCCAGACACCCTACAGGGTGGTCCATGAACACTGAAGCTTTCTTT.

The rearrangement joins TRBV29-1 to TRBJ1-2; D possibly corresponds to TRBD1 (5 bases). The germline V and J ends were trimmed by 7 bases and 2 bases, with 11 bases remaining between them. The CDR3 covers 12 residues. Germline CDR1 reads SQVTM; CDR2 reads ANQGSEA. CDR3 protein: CSGLTVNYGYTF. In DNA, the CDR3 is TGCAGCGGGTTGACAGTAAACTATGGCTACACCTTC.

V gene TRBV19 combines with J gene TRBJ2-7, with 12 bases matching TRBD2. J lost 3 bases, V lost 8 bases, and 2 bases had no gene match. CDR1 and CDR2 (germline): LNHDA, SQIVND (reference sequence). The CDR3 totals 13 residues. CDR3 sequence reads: CASRLAGDYEQYF. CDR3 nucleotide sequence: TGTGCCAGTCGACTAGCGGGAGACTACGAGCAGTACTTC.

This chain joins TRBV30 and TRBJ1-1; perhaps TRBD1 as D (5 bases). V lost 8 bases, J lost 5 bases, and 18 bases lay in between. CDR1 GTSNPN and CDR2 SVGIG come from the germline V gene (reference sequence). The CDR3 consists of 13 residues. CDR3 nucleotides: TGTGCCGGACATAGGGGCGCCAGGACTGAAGCTTTCTTT. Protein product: CAGHRGARTEAFF.

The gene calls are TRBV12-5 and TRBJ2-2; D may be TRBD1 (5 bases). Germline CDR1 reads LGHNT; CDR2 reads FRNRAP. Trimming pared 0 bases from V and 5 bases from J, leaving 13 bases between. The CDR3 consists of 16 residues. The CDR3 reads CASGLVVSGRTGELFF. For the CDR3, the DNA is TGTGCTAGTGGTTTGGTAGTTTCAGGGCGTACCGGGGAGCTGTTTTTT.

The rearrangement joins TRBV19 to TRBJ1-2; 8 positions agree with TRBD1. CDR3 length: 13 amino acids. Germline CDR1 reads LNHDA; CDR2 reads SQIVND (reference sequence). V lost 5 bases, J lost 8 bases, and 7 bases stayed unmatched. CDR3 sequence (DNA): TGTGCCAGTAGTCGGACAGGGATAGAAGGCTACACCTTC. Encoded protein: CASSRTGIEGYTF. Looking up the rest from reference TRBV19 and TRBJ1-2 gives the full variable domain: DGGITQSPKYLFRKEGQNVTLSCEQNLNHDAMYWYRQDPGQGLRLIYYSQIVNDFQKGDIAEGYSVSREKKESFPLTVTSAQKNPTAFYLCASSRTGIEGYTFGSGTRLTVV.

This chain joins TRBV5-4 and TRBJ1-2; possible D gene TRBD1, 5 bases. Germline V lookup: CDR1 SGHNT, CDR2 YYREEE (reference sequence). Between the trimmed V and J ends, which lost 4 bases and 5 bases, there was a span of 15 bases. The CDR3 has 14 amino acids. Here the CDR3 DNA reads TGTGCCAGCAGCCACGGGGGGGGGATGTATGGCTACACCTTC. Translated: CASSHGGGMYGYTF.

CDR3 in amino acids: CASSINMGLGTEAFF. The CDR3 DNA is TGTGCCAGTAGTATTAACATGGGACTTGGCACTGAAGCTTTCTTT. This chain connects TRBV19 to TRBJ1-1, with TRBD1 as a possible D gene (5 bases). Trimming removed 3 bases from V and 4 bases from J, with 15 bases in between. CDR3 length equals 15 residues. Germline V lookup: CDR1 LNHDA, CDR2 SQIVND (reference sequence). Filled out from reference TRBV19 and TRBJ1-1, the complete variable domain reads DGGITQSPKYLFRKEGQNVTLSCEQNLNHDAMYWYRQDPGQGLRLIYYSQIVNDFQKGDIAEGYSVSREKKESFPLTVTSAQKNPTAFYLCASSINMGLGTEAFFGQGTRLTVV.

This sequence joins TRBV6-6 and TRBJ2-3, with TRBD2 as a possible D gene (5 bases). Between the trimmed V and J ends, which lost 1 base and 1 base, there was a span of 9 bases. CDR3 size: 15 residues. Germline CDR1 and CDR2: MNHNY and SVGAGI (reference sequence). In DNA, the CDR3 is TGTGCCAGCAGTTACTTGGCGGGCGGCACAGATACGCAGTATTTT. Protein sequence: CASSYLAGGTDTQYF.

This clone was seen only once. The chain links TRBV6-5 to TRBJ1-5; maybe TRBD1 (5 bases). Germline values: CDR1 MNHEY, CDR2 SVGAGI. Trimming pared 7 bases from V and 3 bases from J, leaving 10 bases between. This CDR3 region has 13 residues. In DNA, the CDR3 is TGTGCCAGCATGCAGGGCTTCAATCAGCCCCAGCATTTT. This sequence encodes CASMQGFNQPQHF.

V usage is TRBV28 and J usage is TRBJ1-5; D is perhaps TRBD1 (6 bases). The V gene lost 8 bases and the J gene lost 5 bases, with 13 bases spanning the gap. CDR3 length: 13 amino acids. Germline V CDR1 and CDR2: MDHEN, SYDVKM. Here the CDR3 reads CASLQGWDQPQHF. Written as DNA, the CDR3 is TGTGCCAGCCTACAGGGTTGGGATCAGCCCCAGCATTTT.